One and the same sample provided the 26 T cell receptor beta chains below, sequenced in a study of early T cells in non-severe SARS-CoV-2 infection (TCRdb year 2021). Receptors were amplified or captured by 5' RACE. The reads were generated on a NextSeq 500. TCRdb passed the public sequencing reads through fastp at Q25 and MiXCR, retaining productive beta sequences. Under each unique CDR3 protein, matching rows form one entry showing the most common genes and DNA. The sample table shows tens of thousands of distinct CDR3 sequences, and 12% are seen once. The top ten clones comprise approximately 2.6% of the sample. Sequenced input: whole blood. The source of these receptors is an adult who was a healthcare worker with PCR-confirmed SARS-CoV-2 infection or an uninfected control (not recorded which).

The chain is built from TRBV2 and TRBJ1-2; D gene unclear. The germline V gene encodes CDR1 SNHLY and CDR2 FYNNEI. V was clipped by 2 bases and J by 0 bases, with 13 bases between them. There are 16 residues in the CDR3. CDR3 protein: CASSELRYPANYGYTF. Here the CDR3 DNA reads TGTGCCAGCAGTGAACTCCGATACCCAGCTAACTATGGCTACACCTTC.

This clonotype was picked up many times. The chain recombines TRBV1 with TRBJ1-6; TRBD1 is the table's D call, not checked against the DNA. TRBV1 is a recognized pseudogene. The CDR3 has 13 amino acids. The CDR3 region has the DNA TGCCCCCCCTCGGGGGGGGTACATTCACCCCTCCACTTT. Residues: CPPSGGVHSPLHF.

The chain links TRBV29-1 to TRBJ2-3; TRBD2 matches 12 bases. This CDR3 has 13 amino acids. V lost 3 bases and J lost 9; bases outside the gene matches: 4. CDR1 is SQVTM and CDR2 is ANQGSEA in the germline V gene. CDR3 protein: CSVETSGGLTQYF. The DNA for the CDR3 is TGCAGCGTTGAGACTAGCGGGGGACTAACGCAGTATTTT.

The V call is TRBV20-1, the J call TRBJ2-7; D is uncertain. This CDR3 has 14 amino acids. Germline values: CDR1 DFQATT, CDR2 SNEGSKA (reference sequence). Trimming pared 4 bases from V and 6 bases from J, leaving 19 bases between. CDR3 DNA: TGCAGTGCTATCCAGCCTTCGGCGGCTCCCGAGCAGTACTTC. Its translation: CSAIQPSAAPEQYF.

The chain joins TRBV21-1 to TRBJ1-2; the table's D call of TRBD1 was not tested on the DNA. TRBV21-1 is an annotated pseudogene. There are 14 residues in the CDR3. CDR3: CASSTPGQEDGYTF. CDR3 in DNA: TGTGCCAGCAGCACTCCGGGACAGGAGGATGGCTACACCTTC.

In its sample, this clonotype was seen a few times. V gene TRBV12-3 or TRBV12-4 combines with J gene TRBJ2-1, with D maybe TRBD2 (6 bases). The V and J ends lost 3 bases and 0 bases respectively, with 9 bases between them. The CDR3 runs 15 residues. The CDR3 DNA is TGTGCCAGCAGTTTGGAGGGGATCTCCTACAATGAGCAGTTCTTC. This codes for CASSLEGISYNEQFF.

This clonotype was detected ten times or more. J is TRBJ2-3 and V is TRBV5-1, with 7 bases matching TRBD1. This CDR3 has 14 residues. V dropped 0 bases and J dropped 5; count of bases not matched to a gene: 3. Germline lookup yields CDR1 SGHRS and CDR2 YFSETQ. CDR3 nucleotides: TGCGCCAGCAGCTTGGAGGGGGCTGGAGATACGCAGTATTTT. Residues: CASSLEGAGDTQYF.

This clonotype appeared many times. The rearrangement joins TRBV5-1 to TRBJ1-4; a possible D gene is TRBD1 (6 bases). The CDR3 is 12 residues long. Per the germline V gene, CDR1 is SGHRS and CDR2 is YFSETQ. V was pared by 4 bases and J by 7 bases, with 8 bases between. CDR3 in DNA: TGCGCCAGCAGCACGGACAGTGAAAAACTGTTTTTT. It codes for CASSTDSEKLFF.

V and J are TRBV12-3 or TRBV12-4 and TRBJ1-2, with TRBD1 as a possible D gene (5 bases). The CDR3 is 11 amino acids. Trimming took off 4 bases at V and 6 bases at J, with 6 bases between the two ends. CDR3 in amino acids: CASSSRDGYTF. CDR3 sequence (DNA): TGTGCCAGCAGTTCCAGGGATGGCTACACCTTC.

This clonotype has a handful of counts. The rearrangement joins TRBV9 to TRBJ1-2; D is unclear. Per germline, CDR1 SGDLS and CDR2 YYNGEE. This CDR3 region has 14 residues. Trimming removed 0 bases at V and 2 bases at J, with 8 bases between. The CDR3 region has the DNA TGTGCCAGCAGCGTAGCCTTCTCGAACTATGGCTACACCTTC. Protein: CASSVAFSNYGYTF.

This clonotype came up many times. The chain has TRBV27 and TRBJ1-5, with TRBD1 identical over 8 bases. Germline V gives CDR1 MNHEY, CDR2 SMNVEV (reference sequence). The CDR3 runs 14 residues. Trimming removed 6 bases from V and 5 bases from J; junction bases left unmatched: 6. CDR3 DNA: TGTGCCAGCAGGGCCGGGACAGGACATCAGCCCCAGCATTTT. It specifies CASRAGTGHQPQHF.

The chain couples TRBV7-9 to TRBJ2-5, with 7 nucleotides matching TRBD1. This CDR3 region has 12 residues. CDR1 and CDR2 (germline): SEHNR, FQNEAQ (reference sequence). Trimming at V came to 5 bases and at J to 4 bases, leaving 1 base not matched to a gene. The CDR3 spells CASSRDRETQYF. The CDR3 nucleotides are TGTGCCAGCAGCCGGGACAGAGAGACCCAGTACTTC.

This clonotype was recorded many times. The V gene is TRBV7-9, the J gene TRBJ2-7; D possibly corresponds to TRBD2 (6 bases). This CDR3 contains 14 residues. V lost 1 base and J 0 bases, leaving 7 bases between the germline ends. Germline lookup yields CDR1 SEHNR and CDR2 FQNEAQ (reference sequence). CDR3 sequence reads: CASSLVGSSYEQYF. The CDR3 nucleotides are TGTGCCAGCAGCTTAGTCGGGAGCTCCTACGAGCAGTACTTC.

J is TRBJ2-7 and V is TRBV28; TRBD2 matches at 10 bases. Germline CDR1 reads MDHEN; CDR2 reads SYDVKM. The CDR3 covers 14 residues. V lost 5 bases and J lost 2; bases outside the gene matches: 3. Here the CDR3 reads CASSILAGTYEQYF. The CDR3 coding sequence is TGTGCCAGCAGTATACTAGCGGGGACCTACGAGCAGTACTTC.

This clonotype has a handful of counts. At one end, the junction sequence differs from germline, possibly due to a read error. The gene calls are TRBV4-2 and TRBJ2-2, with TRBD2 as a possible D gene (6 bases). Germline lookup yields CDR1 LGHNA and CDR2 YNFKEQ. This CDR3 has 16 residues. This CDR3 is CTSSQETSSNTGELFF. DNA for the CDR3: TGTACCAGCAGCCAAGAGACTAGTTCGAACACCGGGGAGCTGTTTTTT.

As for this clonotype: Sequence at one end of the junction differs from germline and may be a read error. V gene TRBV14 combines with J gene TRBJ2-7; D is unresolved. Germline values: CDR1 SGHDN, CDR2 FVKESK. This CDR3 is built from 12 residues. The CDR3 DNA follows: TGTGCCAGCAGCCAGCTCCGTGACGACCAGTACTTC. This encodes CASSQLRDDQYF.

This clonotype was counted many times. This chain connects TRBV19 to TRBJ1-5, with 7 bases matching TRBD1. This CDR3 has 15 amino acids. J lost 4 bases, V lost 0 bases, and 3 bases had no gene match. Germline CDR1 and CDR2: LNHDA and SQIVND (reference sequence). In DNA, the CDR3 is TGTGCCAGTAGTATAGATTGGACAGGTAATCAGCCCCAGCATTTT. It is translated as CASSIDWTGNQPQHF.

The rearrangement links TRBV11-2 to TRBJ2-7, with 7 bases matching TRBD2. Germline CDR1 is SGHAT and CDR2 is FQNNGV. V lost 0 bases and J lost 6; bases outside the gene matches: 8. The CDR3 is made up of 15 amino acids. CDR3 residues: CASSLERLASGEQYF. CDR3 in DNA: TGTGCCAGCAGCTTAGAGCGACTAGCTTCGGGCGAGCAGTACTTC.

The chain combines TRBV29-1 with TRBJ1-2; 9 bases are shared with TRBD1. Trimming removed 5 bases from V and 4 bases from J; junction bases left unmatched: 8. This CDR3 contains 14 residues. Germline CDR1 SQVTM, CDR2 ANQGSEA. The CDR3 spells CSVLPPDRGYGYTF. The DNA for the CDR3 is TGCAGCGTTCTCCCCCCGGACAGGGGCTATGGCTACACCTTC. Full variable domain (remainder filled in from reference TRBV29-1 and TRBJ1-2): SAVISQKPSRDICQRGTSLTIQCQVDSQVTMMFWYRQQPGQSLTLIATANQGSEATYESGFVIDKFPISRPNLTFSTLTVSNMSPEDSSIYLCSVLPPDRGYGYTFGSGTRLTVV.

This rearrangement joins TRBV20-1 to TRBJ1-2; D not resolved. This CDR3 has 12 residues. V lost 0 bases to trimming and J lost 6 bases, with 8 bases between them. The germline V gene encodes CDR1 DFQATT and CDR2 SNEGSKA (reference sequence). CDR3 residues: CSAREGGNGYTF. In DNA form, the CDR3 reads TGCAGTGCTAGAGAGGGAGGGAATGGCTACACCTTC.

The chain has TRBV6-4 and TRBJ2-5; 10 nucleotides match TRBD2. The CDR3 is 16 amino acids. Trimming at V came to 3 bases and at J to 5 bases, leaving 9 bases not matched to a gene. The germline V gene encodes CDR1 MRHNA and CDR2 SNTAGT. DNA of the CDR3: TGTGCCAGCAGTGAAGAAGCGGGGGGGCCCCGTGAGACCCAGTACTTC. Protein product: CASSEEAGGPRETQYF.

This clonotype was picked up a small number of times. J is TRBJ1-1 and V is TRBV19; D is undetermined. Deletions cut 5 bases from V and 8 bases from J, with 15 bases between. From germline, CDR1 is LNHDA and CDR2 SQIVND (reference sequence). The CDR3 has 13 amino acids. CDR3 protein: CASSVRAPLEAFF. The CDR3 DNA reads as TGTGCCAGTAGTGTAAGGGCCCCTCTGGAAGCTTTCTTT. Drawing the rest from reference TRBV19 and TRBJ1-1, the complete variable domain is DGGITQSPKYLFRKEGQNVTLSCEQNLNHDAMYWYRQDPGQGLRLIYYSQIVNDFQKGDIAEGYSVSREKKESFPLTVTSAQKNPTAFYLCASSVRAPLEAFFGQGTRLTVV.

By share, this clonotype ranks as medium-sized. This chain joins TRBV12-3 or TRBV12-4 and TRBJ2-3; D remains unclear. V was pared by 6 bases and J by 4 bases, with 11 bases between. This CDR3 is 13 amino acids long. The CDR3 here is CASSPGHPDTQYF. As DNA, the CDR3 is TGTGCCAGCAGCCCAGGCCATCCAGATACGCAGTATTTT.

This clonotype was counted many times. The V call is TRBV12-3 or TRBV12-4, the J call TRBJ2-2, with TRBD1 identical over 9 bases. J lost 4 bases, V lost 5 bases, and 11 bases had no gene match. The CDR3 contains 17 residues. Here the CDR3 reads CASSPLGQGLVTGELFF. DNA of the CDR3: TGTGCCAGCAGTCCTTTGGGACAGGGCTTGGTCACCGGGGAGCTGTTTTTT.

Turning to this clonotype: This may be a read error: a much more frequent sequence differs by one nucleotide. V is TRBV29-1 and J is TRBJ1-3; 7 bases line up with TRBD1. The CDR3 contains 17 residues. The trim removed 7 bases at V and 6 bases at J, leaving 21 bases unmatched. CDR1 and CDR2 (germline): SQVTM, ANQGSEA. This chain's CDR3 is CSALMGQPFEGENTIYF. The CDR3 coding sequence is TGCAGCGCCCTCATGGGACAGCCATTTGAGGGCGAAAACACCATATATTTT.

This clonotype has a handful of counts. The chain recombines TRBV5-1 with TRBJ2-2, with D possibly TRBD2 on 5 matching bases. With 4 bases removed from V and 7 bases from J, the gap between germline ends came to 8 bases. This CDR3 region has 12 residues. Germline V gene sequence: CDR1 SGHRS, CDR2 YFSETQ. The CDR3 here is CASSPGVGELFF. CDR3 sequence (DNA): TGCGCCAGCAGCCCCGGGGTCGGGGAGCTGTTTTTT.